A selection of T cell receptor beta chains follows, all from one sample in a study of Ad26.COV2.S vaccination and SARS-CoV-2 variants. Produced via immunoSEQ multiplex PCR; TCRdb's table is partial and in-frame only. The sample contains a few hundred thousand clones, 88% of which appear only once. Sequenced here: peripheral blood, sampled in a trial of Ad26.COV2.S vaccine versus placebo. The receptors shown here come from a person aged 18 to 59 who received the Ad26.COV2.S COVID-19 vaccine or a placebo. Each CDR3 is given with its conserved first and last residue. A D gene is named only where the DNA matches it firmly. Some rows have no size entry. The others give once, few or many, or a class for an expanded clone.

v_call	d_call	j_call	clone_size	cdr3_nt	cdr3_aa
TRBV27	NA	TRBJ1-2	NA	TGTGCCAGCAGACCATCATGGGGGCCCTATGGCTACACCTTC	CASRPSWGPYGYTF
TRBV30	NA	TRBJ1-2	NA	TGTGCCTGTTCCTCCGGGCATCTCTATGGCTACACCTTC	CACSSGHLYGYTF
TRBV15	NA	TRBJ2-7	NA	TGTGCCACCAGCGGTGGTTACGAGCAGTACTTC	CATSGGYEQYF
TRBV30	TRBD2	TRBJ2-3	NA	TGTGCCCGAGGTAGCGGGGGCACAGATACGCAGTATTTT	CARGSGGTDTQYF
TRBV6-6	NA	TRBJ2-2	NA	TGTGCCAGCAGTTGGGGGGGGCCCACCGGGGAGCTGTTTTTT	CASSWGGPTGELFF
TRBV10-3	NA	TRBJ1-4	NA	TGTGCCATCAGCCCTAACTCCGACGGCGGGATGTTTTTT	CAISPNSDGGMFF
TRBV10-3	NA	TRBJ2-7	NA	TGTGCCATCAGTGAGTCTGAGGGGGAGCAGTACTTC	CAISESEGEQYF
TRBV2	NA	TRBJ2-7	NA	TGTGCCAGCATGGGGACCGGGGACTACGAGCAGTACTTC	CASMGTGDYEQYF
TRBV2	NA	TRBJ2-6	NA	TGTGCCAGCAGTCCGTCAGCTAACTCTGGGGCCAACGTCCTGACTTTC	CASSPSANSGANVLTF
TRBV18	TRBD2	TRBJ2-3	once	TGTGCCAGCTCACCGTCCACGGTTAGCGGGGGGGCCCGAGATACGCAGTATTTT	CASSPSTVSGGARDTQYF
TRBV10-3	NA	TRBJ2-2	NA	TGTGCCACCGCGGTCGGCGTCTCCGGGGAGCTGTTTTTT	CATAVGVSGELFF
TRBV28	NA	TRBJ2-4	NA	TGTGCCAGCAGTCCCGGGGTAAACATTCAGTACTTC	CASSPGVNIQYF
TRBV4-1	NA	TRBJ2-7	NA	TGCGCCAGCAGCCAAGGTGGCAGGGACGAGCAGTACTTC	CASSQGGRDEQYF
TRBV29-1	NA	TRBJ1-1	NA	TGCAGCGTCCCTCTGGACCCGACGGGTGAAGCTTTCTTT	CSVPLDPTGEAFF
TRBV3-1/TRBV3-2	NA	TRBJ1-2	NA	TGTGCCAGCAGCCGTCGGGACGCCCACTATGGCTACACCTTC	CASSRRDAHYGYTF
TRBV25-1	NA	TRBJ1-6	few	TGTGCCAGCAGTGAATACGGGGGTGGTAATTCACCCCTCCACTTT	CASSEYGGGNSPLHF
TRBV5-1	NA	TRBJ1-6	few	TGCGCCAGCAGCTTTCTGGACAGAGGGCATAATTCACCCCTCCACTTT	CASSFLDRGHNSPLHF
TRBV27	NA	TRBJ2-7	NA	TGTGCCAGCAGTTTCGGACAGACTATTTCCTACGAGCAGTACTTC	CASSFGQTISYEQYF
TRBV6-5	NA	TRBJ2-2	few	TGTGCCAGCAGCCCAGGGGTGTCCGGGGAGCTGTTTTTT	CASSPGVSGELFF
TRBV7-6	NA	TRBJ2-3	NA	TGTGCCAGCAGGGGGGCTAGCACAGATACGCAGTATTTT	CASRGASTDTQYF
TRBV2	NA	TRBJ2-7	NA	TGTGCCAGCAGTGAAGGTTCAGGGCCCTACGAGCAGTACTTC	CASSEGSGPYEQYF
TRBV7-2	TRBD1	TRBJ2-3	NA	TGTGCCAGCAGCGACAGGACAGGGGGCGCGACAGATACGCAGTATTTT	CASSDRTGGATDTQYF
TRBV15	TRBD1	TRBJ2-3	NA	TGTGCCACCAGCAGAGAGGACAGGGCTATAGATACGCAGTATTTT	CATSREDRAIDTQYF
TRBV28	TRBD1	TRBJ1-2	few	TGTGCCAGCAGTCCCCCGGGACAGAACTATGGCTACACCTTC	CASSPPGQNYGYTF
TRBV7-9	NA	TRBJ2-3	NA	TGTGCCAGCAGACCGACACCTTTCGGCACAGATACGCAGTATTTT	CASRPTPFGTDTQYF
TRBV5-4	NA	TRBJ1-3	NA	TGTGCCAGCAGCGAACGACGAGCGGCTGGAAACACCATATATTTT	CASSERRAAGNTIYF
TRBV9	NA	TRBJ2-3	NA	TGTGCCAGCAGCGTACTGGCTAGCGGCACAGATACGCAGTATTTT	CASSVLASGTDTQYF
TRBV5-6	NA	TRBJ2-7	NA	TGTGCCAGCAGCTTTCAGGTGGAAGGGGACAACGGGCAGTACTTC	CASSFQVEGDNGQYF
TRBV7-2	NA	TRBJ1-2	NA	TGTGCCAGCTCTGGGGGGGCCACTAACTATGGCTACACCTTC	CASSGGATNYGYTF
TRBV21-1	NA	TRBJ1-1	once	TGTGCCAGCAGGACAGGGGGAGGTACTGAAGCTTTCTTT	CASRTGGGTEAFF
TRBV3-1/TRBV3-2	TRBD2	TRBJ2-1	NA	TGTGCCAGCAGCCTGAGCGGGGGCCCCAATGAGCAGTTCTTC	CASSLSGGPNEQFF
TRBV18	NA	TRBJ2-7	few	TGTGCCAGCTCACCCGGGGCCAGGGCCGCCTACGAGCAGTACTTC	CASSPGARAAYEQYF
TRBV5-6	NA	TRBJ2-7	NA	TGTGCCAGCAGCCTCGCCAGCCCCTACGAGCAGTACTTC	CASSLASPYEQYF
TRBV3-1/TRBV3-2	NA	TRBJ2-3	NA	TGTGCCAGCAGCCCCCAGACCCTCGGGGATACGCAGTATTTT	CASSPQTLGDTQYF
TRBV7-2	NA	TRBJ1-4	NA	TGTGCCAGCAGCCCCGGGTTTAATGAAAAACTGTTTTTT	CASSPGFNEKLFF
TRBV5-1	NA	TRBJ2-7	NA	TGCGCCAGCAGCCATAGAGACACAGGGAGCTCCTACGAGCAGTACTTC	CASSHRDTGSSYEQYF
TRBV27	NA	TRBJ1-6	NA	TGTGCCAGCATTCGAGCCCTCCCCAATAATTCACCCCTCCACTTT	CASIRALPNNSPLHF
TRBV9	NA	TRBJ2-3	NA	TGTGCCAGCAGCGTAGGGCAGGGAGGCACAGATACGCAGTATTTT	CASSVGQGGTDTQYF
TRBV10-3	TRBD2	TRBJ2-1	NA	TGTGCCATCAGGGGGACTAGCGGGGCGGACAACAATGAGCAGTTCTTC	CAIRGTSGADNNEQFF
TRBV28	NA	TRBJ1-1	few	TGTGCCAGCACGGAGTCGAACACTGAAGCTTTCTTT	CASTESNTEAFF
TRBV3-1/TRBV3-2	TRBD1	TRBJ2-7	NA	TGTGCCAGCAGCCAAGTCCTACCCTCGGGACAGGGGGCCTACGAGCAGTACTTC	CASSQVLPSGQGAYEQYF
TRBV29-1	NA	TRBJ2-3	NA	TGCAGCGTTGCGGGCGGGCGTTTCACAGATACGCAGTATTTT	CSVAGGRFTDTQYF
TRBV5-6	NA	TRBJ1-5	NA	TGTGCCAGCAGCTTGTGGCAGGGTAATCAGCCCCAGCATTTT	CASSLWQGNQPQHF
TRBV4-1	NA	TRBJ2-1	NA	TGCGCCAGCAGCCAGTACAATGAGCAGTTCTTC	CASSQYNEQFF
TRBV2	NA	TRBJ2-7	once	TGTGCCAGCAAAGACGGGGCAGGGATAACTCACGAGCAGTACTTC	CASKDGAGITHEQYF
TRBV24-1	NA	TRBJ1-5	few	TGTGCCACCAGTGATTCCGGGCAGCCCCAGCATTTT	CATSDSGQPQHF
TRBV2	NA	TRBJ2-3	NA	TGTGCCAGCAGTGAAGCTGTAAGGGCTCCGTTTGATACGCAGTATTTT	CASSEAVRAPFDTQYF
TRBV7-9	TRBD1	TRBJ2-1	NA	TGTGCCAGCGCGGGGACAGGGAATTACAATGAGCAGTTCTTC	CASAGTGNYNEQFF
TRBV7-9	NA	TRBJ2-5	NA	TGTGCCAGCAGCTTAGCATCAGGCAGGGGTGAGACCCAGTACTTC	CASSLASGRGETQYF
TRBV4-1	NA	TRBJ1-5	few	TGCGCCAGCAGCCAAGGGACAGGCAATCAGCCCCAGCATTTT	CASSQGTGNQPQHF
TRBV4-3	TRBD2	TRBJ2-3	few	TGCGCCAGCAGTTACGGGACTAGCGAGGCCTTGTGGGTGGATACGCAGTATTTT	CASSYGTSEALWVDTQYF
TRBV7-2	NA	TRBJ2-2	NA	TGTGCCAGCAGCACCCAGGCAGGGACTTACGGGGAGCTGTTTTTT	CASSTQAGTYGELFF
TRBV7-8	NA	TRBJ2-1	NA	TGTGCCAGCAGCCGCCGTACAGGGTATGAGCAGTTCTTC	CASSRRTGYEQFF
TRBV9	TRBD2	TRBJ2-1	NA	TGTGCCAGCAGCTCTCGACTAGCGGGGGGTAAAGTTGAGCAGTTCTTC	CASSSRLAGGKVEQFF
TRBV10-3	TRBD1	TRBJ1-2	NA	TGTGCCATCAGTGGACAGGGCGAAGGCTACACCTTC	CAISGQGEGYTF
TRBV6-5	NA	TRBJ1-1	once	TGTGCCAGCAGGCTACAGGACTCGAACACTGAAGCTTTCTTT	CASRLQDSNTEAFF
TRBV19	NA	TRBJ1-5	NA	TGTGCCAGTAGTATAGTGGCCTATAGCAATCAGCCCCAGCATTTT	CASSIVAYSNQPQHF